This TCR beta chain was identified during a study of blood T cell repertoires in COVID-19. The overall study: The United States, Italy and Spain provided the acute and convalescent COVID-19 samples. The analysed material was cDNA or gDNA that came from T cells, B-cell-depleted T cells, or PBMCs.

The CDR3 is made up of 16 amino acids. The germline V gene encodes CDR1 SGHNT and CDR2 YYREEE (reference sequence). V shed 0 bases and J shed 4 bases, with 13 bases lying between them. In the authors' methods: Estimation of nucleated cell counts was performed using reference gene primer amplification. TCRdb's copy holds only in-frame clones and misses some; the assay was immunoSEQ multiplex PCR. The DNA gave D and trimming, while V, J and clone size come from that table. This table holds more than 95,000 clones, less than 90% found once. This sequence joins TRBV5-4 and TRBJ2-2; D is possibly TRBD1 (6 bases). Specimen: peripheral blood. The sequence came from a human donor in a cohort sampled during active COVID-19. This chain's CDR3 is CASSLAASTGTGELFF. The CDR3 coding sequence is TGTGCCAGCAGCTTGGCCGCCTCGACAGGCACCGGGGAGCTGTTTTTT.